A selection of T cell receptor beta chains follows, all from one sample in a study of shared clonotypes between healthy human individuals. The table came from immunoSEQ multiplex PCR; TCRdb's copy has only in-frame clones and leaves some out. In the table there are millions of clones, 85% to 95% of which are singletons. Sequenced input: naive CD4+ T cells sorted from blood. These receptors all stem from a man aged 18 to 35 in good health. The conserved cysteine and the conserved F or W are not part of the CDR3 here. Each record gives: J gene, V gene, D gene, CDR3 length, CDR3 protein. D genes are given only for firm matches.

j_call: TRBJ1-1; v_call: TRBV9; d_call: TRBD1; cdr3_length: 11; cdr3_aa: ASSVESGGRTF
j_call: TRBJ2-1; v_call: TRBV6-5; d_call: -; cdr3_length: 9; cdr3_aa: ASSTLNEQF
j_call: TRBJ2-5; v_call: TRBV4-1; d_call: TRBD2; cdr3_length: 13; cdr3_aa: ASSRGTSGQETQY
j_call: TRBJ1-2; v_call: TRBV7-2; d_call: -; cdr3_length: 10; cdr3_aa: ASSLPAGGYT
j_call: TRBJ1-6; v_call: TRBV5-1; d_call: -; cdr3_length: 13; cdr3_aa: ASTLGAGNNSPLH
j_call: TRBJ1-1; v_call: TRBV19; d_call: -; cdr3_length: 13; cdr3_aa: ASSLTELLNTEAF
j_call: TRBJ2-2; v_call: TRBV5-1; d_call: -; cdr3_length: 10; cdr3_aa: ASFEGTGELF
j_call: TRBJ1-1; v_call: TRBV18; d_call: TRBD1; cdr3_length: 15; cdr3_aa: ASSPPMGTGGNTEAF
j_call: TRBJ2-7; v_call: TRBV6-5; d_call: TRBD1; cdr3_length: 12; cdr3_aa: ASRRQGPLYEQY
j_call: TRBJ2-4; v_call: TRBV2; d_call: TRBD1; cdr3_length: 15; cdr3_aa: ASSKGTGDIAKNIQY
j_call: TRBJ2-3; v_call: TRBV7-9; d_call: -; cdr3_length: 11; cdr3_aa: ASGTRGTDTQY
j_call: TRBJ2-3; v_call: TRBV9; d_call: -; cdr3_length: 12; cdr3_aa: ASSETRQTDTQY
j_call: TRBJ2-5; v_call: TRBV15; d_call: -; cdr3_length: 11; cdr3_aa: ATSRATVGAQY
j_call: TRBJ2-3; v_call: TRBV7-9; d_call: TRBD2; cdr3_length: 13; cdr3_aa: ASSFSGLSTDTQY
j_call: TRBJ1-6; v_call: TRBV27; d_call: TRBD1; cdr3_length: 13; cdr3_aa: ASSSWTGGISPLH
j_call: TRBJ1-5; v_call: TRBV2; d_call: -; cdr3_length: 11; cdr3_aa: ASSGPSSQPQH
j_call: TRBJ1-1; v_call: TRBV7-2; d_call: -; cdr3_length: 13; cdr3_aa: ASSSGHGGNTEAF
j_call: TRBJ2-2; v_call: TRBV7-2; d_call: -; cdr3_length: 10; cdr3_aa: ASRMNTGELF
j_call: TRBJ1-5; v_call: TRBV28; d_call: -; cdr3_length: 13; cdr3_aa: ASSLGQNSNQPQH
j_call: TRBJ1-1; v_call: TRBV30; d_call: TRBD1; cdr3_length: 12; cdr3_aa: AWSVTGANTEAF
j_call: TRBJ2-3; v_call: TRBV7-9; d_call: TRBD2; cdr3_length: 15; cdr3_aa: ASSLLSSGSRGDTQY
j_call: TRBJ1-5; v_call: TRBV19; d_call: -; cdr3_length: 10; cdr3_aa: ASSIVDQPQH
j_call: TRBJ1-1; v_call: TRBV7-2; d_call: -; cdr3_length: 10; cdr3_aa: ASSVSWLEAF
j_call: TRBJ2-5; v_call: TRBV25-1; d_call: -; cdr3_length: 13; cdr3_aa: ASSEPRGNVETQY
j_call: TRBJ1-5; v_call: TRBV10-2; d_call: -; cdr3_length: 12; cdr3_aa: ASSEGGTNQPQH
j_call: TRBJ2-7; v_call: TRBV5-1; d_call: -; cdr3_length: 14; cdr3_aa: ASSLDPGSGSLEQY
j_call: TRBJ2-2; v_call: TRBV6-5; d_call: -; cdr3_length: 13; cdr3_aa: ASRRTVANTGELF
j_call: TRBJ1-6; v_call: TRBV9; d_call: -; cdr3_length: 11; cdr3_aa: ASAGDYNSPLH
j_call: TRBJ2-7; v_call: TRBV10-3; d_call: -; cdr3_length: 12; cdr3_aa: AINSAPSVYEQY
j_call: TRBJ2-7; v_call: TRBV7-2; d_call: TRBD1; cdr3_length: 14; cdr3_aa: ASSLATGQGVYEQY
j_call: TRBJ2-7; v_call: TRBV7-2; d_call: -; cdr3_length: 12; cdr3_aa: ASSTWGASYEQY
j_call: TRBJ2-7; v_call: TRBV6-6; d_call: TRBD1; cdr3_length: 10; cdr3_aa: ASSPTGVLGY
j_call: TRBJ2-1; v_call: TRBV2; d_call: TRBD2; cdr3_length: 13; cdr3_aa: ASTGGGVSYNEQF
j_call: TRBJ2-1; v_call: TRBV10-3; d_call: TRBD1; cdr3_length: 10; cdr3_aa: AQGQGVGEQF
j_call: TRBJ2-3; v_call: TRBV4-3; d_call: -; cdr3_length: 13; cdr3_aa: ASSQESGDTDTQY
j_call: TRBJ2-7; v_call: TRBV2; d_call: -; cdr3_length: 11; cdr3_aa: ASSVTRGDEQY
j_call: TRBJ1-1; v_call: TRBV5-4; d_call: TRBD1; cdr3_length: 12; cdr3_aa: ASRDDRVNTEAF
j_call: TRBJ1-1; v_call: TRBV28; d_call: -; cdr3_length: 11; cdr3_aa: ASSLSGASVAF
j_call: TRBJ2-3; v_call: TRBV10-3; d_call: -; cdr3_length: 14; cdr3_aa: AIRPPGPHVGDTQY
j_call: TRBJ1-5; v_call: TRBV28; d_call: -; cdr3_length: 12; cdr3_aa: ASLTGARNMPQH
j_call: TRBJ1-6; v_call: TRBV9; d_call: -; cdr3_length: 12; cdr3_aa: ASSVDPGGSPLH
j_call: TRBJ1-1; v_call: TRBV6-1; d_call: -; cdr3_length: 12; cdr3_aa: ASSFTALNTEAF
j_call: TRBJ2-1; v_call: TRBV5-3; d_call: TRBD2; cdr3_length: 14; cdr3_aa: ARSSRTSGSGVEQF